This T cell receptor (beta chain) comes out of a study of CD8 T cells in Susac syndrome. General observations from the study: An acknowledgment was made by the study that its TCR sequencing and HLA analysis involved relatively few individuals.

The authors reverse transcribed about 0.5 to 1 ug RNA with random hexamers. The immunoSEQ assay covered 54 Vbeta and 13 Jbeta segments for CDR3. TCRdb independently ran MiXCR on the immunoSEQ multiplex PCR reads; one entry per CDR3 protein. The sample lists tens of thousands of distinct CDR3 sequences, 85% to 95% seen once, with about 0.3% in the top ten. Healthy donors served as the controls. They were matched for age and sex. Trimming pared 2 bases from V and 3 bases from J, leaving 9 bases between. CDR1 and CDR2 from the germline V gene are SGHNT and YYREEE (reference sequence). The CDR3 extends over 13 amino acids. Details on this clonotype: Its antigen is currently unknown.

Sequences were obtained from CD8+ T cells from PBMCs. This sequence joins TRBV5-4 and TRBJ2-7; D ambiguous. The clonotype comes from a human donor in good health. This chain's CDR3 is CASSFDIDYEQYF. CDR3 sequence (DNA): TGTGCCAGCAGCTTCGATATAGACTACGAGCAGTACTTC.